The clone carrying this T cell receptor beta chain was observed once. This sample is part of a study of CD8 T cells in Susac syndrome. Germline V gene sequence: CDR1 SGHVS, CDR2 FNYEAQ. The ends lost 4 bases at V and 6 bases at J; junction bases unmatched: 8. The length of the CDR3 is 16 residues. RNA amounts of roughly 0.5 to 1 ug underwent reverse transcription with random hexamers. The amplification used immunoSEQ multiplex PCR on TCR beta CDR3; it spanned 54 Vbeta and 13 Jbeta. Each CDR3 protein gets one entry after TCRdb re-called the immunoSEQ multiplex PCR reads with MiXCR. The sample includes about 80,000 distinct CDR3 sequences, roughly 93% of them seen just once. Sequencing of TCR beta was performed on blood CD8+ T cells and on blood CD4+ T cells. The CD8+ and CD4+ T cells were isolated magnetically using a negative isolation approach, whereas the TEMRA cells were enriched by FACS.

The V call is TRBV7-6, the J call TRBJ2-1, with 11 bases that match TRBD2. Specimen: CD8+ T cells from PBMCs. This receptor was identified in a human donor in good health. CDR3 protein: CASSWGTSGSFNEQFF. CDR3 nucleotides: TGTGCCAGCAGCTGGGGAACTAGCGGGAGCTTCAATGAGCAGTTCTTC.